Below, 29 T cell receptor beta chains from the same sample are listed, as sequenced in a study of OX40 agonist ivuxolimab in advanced cancers. The data were produced by immunoSEQ multiplex PCR, yet TCRdb's version contains in-frame clones alone and is incomplete. The table includes 85,000 to 130,000 clones, about nine tenths detected once. Sequences were derived from CD4+ or CD8+ T cells sorted from blood, sampled in a trial of the OX40 agonist ivuxolimab. The receptors shown here come from an adult with an advanced solid tumor such as melanoma, head and neck, liver or kidney cancer.

The chain has TRBV6-5 and TRBJ2-5, with 7 bases matching TRBD1. CDR3 length equals 14 residues. Germline CDR1 is MNHEY and CDR2 is SVGAGI. V trimming: 6 bases; J trimming: 5 bases; junction bases outside the gene matches: 9. CDR3 bases: TGTGCCAGCAGACCAACAGGGGTTCGGGAGACCCAGTACTTC. Amino acids: CASRPTGVRETQYF.

This clone has a handful of counts. Other DNA sequences of this sample code for an identical CDR3. The DNA for the CDR3 is TGTGCCAGCAGTTTAGGTAGGGGAGCCTACGAGCAGTACTTC. Protein product: CASSLGRGAYEQYF. The rearrangement uses TRBV27 and TRBJ2-7; possibly TRBD1 or TRBD2 for D (5 bases each). The CDR3 has 14 amino acids. Germline V gives CDR1 MNHEY, CDR2 SMNVEV (reference sequence). Trimming left V 2 bases short and J 2 bases short, with 10 bases between.

The rearrangement links TRBV7-7 to TRBJ2-5; a possible D gene is TRBD2 (6 bases). V was cut by 1 base and J by 1 base, with 10 bases left in between. This CDR3 has 15 residues. Germline V gene data show CDR1 as SSHAT and CDR2 as FNYEAQ (reference sequence). The CDR3 DNA reads TGTGCCAGCAGCTTAGGACGGGAGCTCCAAGAGACCCAGTACTTC. Translated: CASSLGRELQETQYF. Variable domain in full (rest from reference TRBV7-7 and TRBJ2-5): GAGVSQSPRYKVTKRGQDVTLRCDPISSHATLYWYQQALGQGPEFLTYFNYEAQPDKSGLPSDRFSAERPEGSISTLTIQRTEQRDSAMYRCASSLGRELQETQYFGPGTRLLVL.

This sequence joins TRBV7-9 and TRBJ2-5; perhaps TRBD2 as D (5 bases). Trimming stripped 1 base from V and 2 bases from J, with 11 bases between. The CDR3 is made up of 15 amino acids. Germline CDR1 SEHNR, CDR2 FQNEAQ (reference sequence). The CDR3 coding sequence is TGTGCCAGCAGCTTAGGGGGAGTGGGACAAGAGACCCAGTACTTC. Its translation is CASSLGGVGQETQYF.

A single count supports this clone. The J gene is TRBJ2-1, the V gene TRBV6-6; 10 bases fit TRBD2. V dropped 5 bases and J dropped 7; count of bases not matched to a gene: 11. Germline CDR1 reads MNHNY; CDR2 reads SVGAGI (reference sequence). The CDR3 has 16 residues. The CDR3 nucleotides read TGTGCCAGCAGTCAAGGGCTAGCGGGAGTGTCAAATGAGCAGTTCTTC. Protein sequence: CASSQGLAGVSNEQFF.

The chain recombines TRBV4-2 with TRBJ1-5; 8 bases line up with TRBD1. This CDR3 is 17 amino acids long. With V trimmed by 1 base and J by 3 bases, 8 bases remained unmatched. Looked up from germline, CDR1 is LGHNA and CDR2 is YNFKEQ. The CDR3 here is CASSQVGQGSSNQPQHF. DNA for the CDR3: TGTGCCAGCAGCCAAGTTGGACAGGGAAGCTCCAATCAGCCCCAGCATTTT.

The chain links TRBV7-9 to TRBJ1-6; D is perhaps TRBD1 (6 bases). The CDR3 contains 14 residues. The germline V gene has CDR1 SEHNR and CDR2 FQNEAQ (reference sequence). Trimming took 0 bases from V and 10 from J, leaving 10 bases between them. The CDR3 sequence is CASSLARTESPLHF. The DNA of the CDR3 is TGTGCCAGCAGCTTAGCCCGGACAGAATCACCCCTCCACTTT.

The V gene is TRBV7-2, the J gene TRBJ1-4; D not certain. V was cut by 0 bases and J by 5 bases, with 13 bases left in between. This CDR3 comprises 16 residues. CDR1 is SGHTA and CDR2 is FQGNSA in the germline V gene. The CDR3 sequence: CASSLALAGANEKLFF. The CDR3 nucleotides read TGTGCCAGCAGCTTAGCCCTGGCAGGTGCAAATGAAAAACTGTTTTTT.

This chain links TRBV19 with TRBJ2-1; TRBD2 agrees at 9 bases. Germline CDR1 and CDR2: LNHDA and SQIVND (reference sequence). The CDR3 sequence is 15 residues long. With 7 bases clipped from V and 9 bases from J, the junction kept 13 bases outside the gene matches. Here the CDR3 reads CASKAGGGIWGEQFF. The CDR3 DNA follows: TGTGCCAGTAAAGCGGGAGGCGGGATTTGGGGTGAGCAGTTCTTC.

V and J are TRBV9 and TRBJ1-5; no definite D call. Trimming pared 0 bases from V and 1 base from J, leaving 8 bases between. Per germline, CDR1 SGDLS and CDR2 YYNGEE. CDR3 length: 15 amino acids. The CDR3 here is CASSVVRVSNQPQHF. For the CDR3, the DNA is TGTGCCAGCAGCGTAGTTAGGGTAAGCAATCAGCCCCAGCATTTT.

The V gene is TRBV28, the J gene TRBJ1-1; D not certain. CDR3 length: 14 residues. V was trimmed by 1 base and J by 7 bases, leaving 13 bases between them. Germline CDR1 MDHEN, CDR2 SYDVKM. CDR3 coding DNA: TGTGCCAGCAGTTTATCCTTCGGGTCTGGTGAAGCTTTCTTT. Translated: CASSLSFGSGEAFF.

The chain has TRBV19 and TRBJ2-1, with 8 bases aligning to TRBD2. The J segment lost 3 bases and the V segment lost 6 bases, leaving 7 bases of the junction unmatched. This CDR3 comprises 15 residues. Germline CDR1 and CDR2: LNHDA and SQIVND (reference sequence). This chain's CDR3 is CASSTGTRDYNEQFF. The CDR3 DNA sequence: TGTGCCAGTAGCACCGGGACTAGGGACTACAATGAGCAGTTCTTC.

V gene TRBV18 combines with J gene TRBJ2-5; 7 bases line up with TRBD1. Looked up from germline, CDR1 is KGHSH and CDR2 is LQKENI. V was clipped by 1 base and J by 2 bases; unmatched bases: 7. CDR3 length equals 16 residues. This CDR3 is CASSPLGGTAQETQYF. CDR3 coding DNA: TGTGCCAGCTCACCACTCGGTGGGACAGCACAAGAGACCCAGTACTTC.

The V gene is TRBV5-5, the J gene TRBJ2-5; a weak D match, TRBD2 (6 bases). The CDR3 runs 15 residues. Germline-derived CDR1 and CDR2 are SGHKS and YYEKEE (reference sequence). The ends were cut back, 2 bases at V and 1 base at J, with 12 bases in the middle. The CDR3 loop reads CASSFAGLGQETQYF. The CDR3 DNA is TGTGCCAGCAGCTTTGCGGGGTTAGGCCAAGAGACCCAGTACTTC.

The chain carries TRBV28 and TRBJ1-5, with 9 bases identical to TRBD1. Germline loops: CDR1 MDHEN, CDR2 SYDVKM. Unmatched junction bases numbered 9, after V lost 6 bases and J lost 3 bases. The CDR3 is made up of 16 amino acids. CDR3 nucleotides: TGTGCCAGCAGAGGCCCGGGACAGGGTCTCAATCAGCCCCAGCATTTT. Amino acids: CASRGPGQGLNQPQHF.

This rearrangement joins TRBV27 to TRBJ2-4; the match to TRBD1 covers 7 bases. V lost 2 bases, J lost 2 bases, and 6 bases stayed unmatched. Germline values: CDR1 MNHEY, CDR2 SMNVEV (reference sequence). The length of the CDR3 is 16 residues. CDR3 bases: TGTGCCAGCAGTTTAGACAGGGCTGGGTCCAAAAACATTCAGTACTTC. This gives the protein CASSLDRAGSKNIQYF.

This chain links TRBV4-3 with TRBJ2-5, with D perhaps matching TRBD2 (5 bases). Germline lookup yields CDR1 LGHNA and CDR2 YSLEER. The CDR3 consists of 16 residues. Trimming stripped 4 bases from V and 2 bases from J, with 17 bases between. The CDR3 DNA follows: TGCGCCAGCAGCCGGGCCTTGGTAAGCGGACAAGAGACCCAGTACTTC. This sequence encodes CASSRALVSGQETQYF.

This clone came up once. This sequence joins TRBV29-1 and TRBJ2-1; D gene unclear. Germline V lookup: CDR1 SQVTM, CDR2 ANQGSEA. Trimming cost V 7 bases and J 8 bases, with 18 bases left between them. This CDR3 contains 13 residues. The CDR3 reads CSAGLGSTDEQFF. In nucleotides, the CDR3 is TGCAGCGCCGGTCTAGGCAGCACGGATGAGCAGTTCTTC.

The rearrangement joins TRBV6-5 to TRBJ1-2; no firm D call. CDR1 and CDR2 (germline): MNHEY, SVGAGI. This CDR3 has 11 residues. V dropped 5 bases and J dropped 8 bases, with 9 bases sitting between them. This CDR3 is CASSENRGYTF. The CDR3 region has the DNA TGTGCCAGCAGTGAAAATAGGGGCTACACCTTC.

The chain is built from TRBV7-6 and TRBJ2-2; perhaps TRBD2 as D (5 bases). There are 14 residues in the CDR3. Germline assignment: CDR1 SGHVS and CDR2 FNYEAQ. The ends were cut back, 5 bases at V and 6 bases at J, with 13 bases in the middle. In nucleotides, the CDR3 is TGTGCCAGCAGCCCTCTCCTAGCCGCCGGGGAGCTGTTTTTT. Protein sequence: CASSPLLAAGELFF.

The chain couples TRBV5-6 to TRBJ2-1; unclear D gene. The CDR3 covers 16 residues. The V gene's germline CDR1 is SGHDT and CDR2 YYEEEE. The V gene lost 0 bases and the J gene lost 1 base, with 11 bases spanning the gap. In DNA, the CDR3 is TGTGCCAGCAGCTTGGGTAGTTTAGGGTCCTACAATGAGCAGTTCTTC. It specifies CASSLGSLGSYNEQFF.

This chain connects TRBV4-1 to TRBJ2-1; TRBD2 agrees at 12 bases. There are 17 residues in the CDR3. Germline loops: CDR1 MGHRA, CDR2 YSYEKL. Germline trimming cut 0 bases from V and 10 bases from J; bases unmatched to any gene: 10. CDR3 amino acids: CASSQDVRTSGTWEQFF. The CDR3 region has the DNA TGCGCCAGCAGCCAAGATGTCCGGACTAGCGGGACCTGGGAGCAGTTCTTC.

DNA of the CDR3: TGTGCCAGCAGTTACGGTGGGGGCCGGAGCGGGGAGCTGTTTTTT. Its translation is CASSYGGGRSGELFF. The gene calls are TRBV6-5 and TRBJ2-2; maybe TRBD1 (6 bases). Germline CDR1 reads MNHEY; CDR2 reads SVGAGI. CDR3 length: 15 amino acids. Trimming removed 2 bases at V and 7 bases at J, with 14 bases between.

The chain carries TRBV27 and TRBJ2-7; 7 positions agree with TRBD2. V trimming: 3 bases; J trimming: 0 bases; junction bases outside the gene matches: 5. Germline assignment: CDR1 MNHEY and CDR2 SMNVEV (reference sequence). This CDR3 is 15 amino acids long. The CDR3 sequence is CASSFERGSSYEQYF. CDR3 coding DNA: TGTGCCAGCAGTTTTGAGCGGGGAAGCTCCTACGAGCAGTACTTC.

In this sample, this clone turned up once. This chain links TRBV7-2 with TRBJ2-1, with D possibly being TRBD1 (6 bases). CDR1 and CDR2 (germline): SGHTA, FQGNSA. V was clipped by 3 bases and J by 5 bases, with 14 bases between them. This CDR3 region has 15 residues. The CDR3, as DNA: TGTGCCAGCAGCTTGAGGGACACGCAAAACAATGAGCAGTTCTTC. This sequence encodes CASSLRDTQNNEQFF. Together with reference TRBV7-2 and TRBJ2-1, the CDR3 gives the full variable domain: GAGVSQSPSNKVTEKGKDVELRCDPISGHTALYWYRQSLGQGLEFLIYFQGNSAPDKSGLPSDRFSAERTGGSVSTLTIQRTQQEDSAVYLCASSLRDTQNNEQFFGPGTRLTVL.

The V call is TRBV28, the J call TRBJ1-1, with D unclear. CDR3 length: 12 amino acids. Germline V lookup: CDR1 MDHEN, CDR2 SYDVKM. V was shortened by 2 bases and J by 10 bases, with 11 bases between the two germline ends. For the CDR3, the DNA is TGTGCCAGCAGTTTAAAGGGCCGGGGAGCTTTCTTT. Protein sequence: CASSLKGRGAFF.

This chain links TRBV7-2 with TRBJ2-7; D is ambiguous. Trimming stripped 3 bases from V and 2 bases from J, with 11 bases between. Per germline, CDR1 SGHTA and CDR2 FQGNSA. The CDR3 spans 14 residues. The DNA for the CDR3 is TGTGCCAGCAGCTTTGCCACAGTCCCCTACGAGCAGTACTTC. As protein: CASSFATVPYEQYF. Combining the CDR3 with reference TRBV7-2 and TRBJ2-7 gives the whole variable domain GAGVSQSPSNKVTEKGKDVELRCDPISGHTALYWYRQSLGQGLEFLIYFQGNSAPDKSGLPSDRFSAERTGGSVSTLTIQRTQQEDSAVYLCASSFATVPYEQYFGPGTRLTVT.

The gene calls are TRBV5-6 and TRBJ2-7; no clear D. CDR3 length: 13 amino acids. Trimming pared 3 bases from V and 9 bases from J, leaving 16 bases between. Germline V gene lookup returns CDR1 SGHDT and CDR2 YYEEEE. The CDR3 loop reads CASSSLALRAQYF. In DNA, the CDR3 is TGTGCCAGCAGCTCGCTGGCCCTCCGGGCGCAGTACTTC. Variable domain in full (rest from reference TRBV5-6 and TRBJ2-7): DAGVTQSPTHLIKTRGQQVTLRCSPKSGHDTVSWYQQALGQGPQFIFQYYEEEERQRGNFPDRFSGHQFPNYSSELNVNALLLGDSALYLCASSSLALRAQYFGPGTRLTVT.

This chain links TRBV7-2 with TRBJ2-7; the D is unclear. V dropped 3 bases and J dropped 3 bases, with 9 bases sitting between them. The CDR3 runs 13 residues. Per the germline V gene, CDR1 is SGHTA and CDR2 is FQGNSA. The DNA of the CDR3 is TGTGCCAGCAGCTTCTTATCAAACTACGAGCAGTACTTC. It yields the protein CASSFLSNYEQYF.